Sequencing of this TCR beta chain was carried out in a study of T cells in Graves' hyperthyroidism and ophthalmopathy. This clonotype has just a few counts. There were TCR beta CDR3 regions amplified from RNA transcripts. The TCR CDR3 was amplified in a first-round RT-PCR using the HTBI primer set. MiXCR, applied by TCRdb to the multiplex PCR reads, yields one record per CDR3 protein. The repertoire has under 400,000 distinct CDR3 sequences, around a sixth of them found once; the top ten carry around 54%. The CDR3 covers 13 residues. V was pared by 1 base and J by 8 bases, with 12 bases between. Germline lookup yields CDR1 SGHRS and CDR2 YFSETQ.

The source material was blood. The sequence derives from a woman aged 50 to 60 with Graves' hyperthyroidism. The chain carries TRBV5-1 and TRBJ1-2, with a tentative D call TRBD1 (5 bases). CDR3: CASSLFREGGYTF. CDR3 sequence (DNA): TGCGCCAGCAGCTTGTTCAGGGAGGGAGGCTACACCTTC.